This entry is about one TCR beta chain. A few counts support this clonotype. Its antigen is currently not known. Per-base qualities were not stored, and no clone one base away is much larger. The time point label, read with the paper, signifies: newly diagnosed GD, antithyroid drugs for less than 3 months. RNA was extracted from PBMCs in TRIzol for both TCR sequencing and RNA sequencing. Graves' disease was diagnosed according to American Thyroid Association guidelines. Recruitment of patients was carried out at an endocrinology department in Xi'an, China. From each patient, nine milliliters of peripheral blood was collected into an EDTA anticoagulant tube. Ficoll Paque Plus density gradient separation was used to isolate PBMCs, and no further T cell sorting was performed. An Agilent 2100 Bioanalyzer and agarose gel were used to assess RNA quality, and a NanoDrop 2000 was used to measure RNA concentration.

The receptor library was made with multiplex PCR. Sequenced using an Illumina HiSeq 4000. CDR3 regions were amplified by Arm-PCR with iRepertoire HTBI primers to construct TCR beta libraries. PCR products were gel purified before sequencing. The authors processed their data as follows. Gene usage analysis of CDR3 amino acid clonotypes used the 62 TRBV and fewer than 15 TRBJ segments found across samples. Filtered high-quality paired reads were merged into contigs using COPE and FqMerger. BLAST was used to align contigs to IMGT TRBV, TRBD and TRBJ reference genes, and CDR3 was defined according to IMGT. Clonotypes above 0.1% frequency were classified as highly expanded clones. Shannon entropy was used to measure repertoire diversity, and the Gini coefficient was used to measure V-J evenness. Clonotypes shared by more than one individual were considered public. In-frame beta chains were kept once TCRdb had trimmed the public reads at Q25 with fastp and called clones with MiXCR. Identical CDR3 proteins give one entry, which carries the most common genes and DNA. The V and J calls follow TCRdb's processing rather than the paper's. Here the sample has a few hundred thousand distinct CDR3 sequences; 13% occur a single time. The leading ten clones occupy roughly a tenth of the sample.

The sample belongs to a study of regulatory T cells in long-lasting Graves disease (dated by TCRdb to the early 2020s). Describing the broader study: Newly diagnosed Graves' disease patients had taken antithyroid drugs for less than 3 months. A total of roughly 33 samples underwent TCR sequencing: around 13 from persistent and about 20 from newly diagnosed Graves' disease patients. The study was conducted in China and was registered as a clinical trial. Patients with persistent Graves' disease were compared with patients with newly diagnosed Graves' disease using TCR sequencing and RNA sequencing of peripheral blood.

Overall results and qualifications from the work: Compared with newly diagnosed patients, patients with persistent Graves' disease had lower TCR Shannon entropy and fewer highly expanded clones, which suggests clonal expansion. Patients with persistent disease shared more public clonotypes (around 2,700) than newly diagnosed patients did (roughly 970). Persistent disease showed preferential use of TRBV28, TRBJ1-2 and TRBJ2-5, whereas newly diagnosed disease favored TRBV20-1 and TRBJ2-1. As a limitation, the authors acknowledged that the small sample size may reduce accuracy. Only the TCR beta chain was sequenced and analyzed. Because the primary lesion, thyroid tissue, could not be accessed, the study looked at peripheral blood alone.

Including the terminal cysteine and phenylalanine, the CDR3 comprises 12 residues. Only the CDR3 region is kept as DNA, spanning 36 bases read in frame from base 1. Via the germline V gene (reference sequence), CDR1 is DFQATT and CDR2 SNEGSKA. V is pared back by 3 bases and J by 2 bases, with 8 bases lying between the germline termini. The same specimen was also included in a second study, on T cells in Graves' hyperthyroidism and ophthalmopathy. The other study reports the following: A patient counted as having stable Graves' hyperthyroidism if no progression to ophthalmopathy occurred over 18 months of follow-up. Hyperthyroidism patients were aged 18 to 65 years and newly diagnosed, with disease duration of less than 2 months. Any patient with an uncontrolled infection, another autoimmune disease, pregnancy or lactation was excluded. Diagnoses relied on clinical symptoms, serum thyroxine and TRAb, thyroid ultrasound and orbital computed tomography. The TCR CDR3 was subjected to a first round of RT-PCR using the HTBI primer set and the Qiagen OneStep RT-PCR kit. Most expanded thyroid clonotypes (frequency above 0.001) were also detected in blood, suggesting blood repertoires may reflect thyroid immune responses. A model built on a 13 V-J signature distinguished ophthalmopathy from stable hyperthyroidism, reaching roughly 88% sensitivity and around 81% specificity in cross-validation and 80%/75% in testing. In validation, progression to ophthalmopathy was predicted by the model with roughly 69% sensitivity and 72% to 85% specificity, a median of roughly 6.4 months before onset. A discovery cohort of about 96 patients, approximately 44 with Graves' ophthalmopathy and about 58 with stable Graves' hyperthyroidism, was used to find distinguishing TCR V-J signatures. An independent validation cohort of 18 to 20 hyperthyroidism patients and approximately 16 patients who later progressed to ophthalmopathy tested prospective prediction of ophthalmopathy. For training and testing, the 110 or so patients in the discovery cohort were randomly divided in a 7:3 ratio. The study also compared thyroid tissue and blood T-cell repertoires from roughly six Graves' hyperthyroidism patients. Once sampling was done, hyperthyroidism patients were given methimazole at a starting dose of 30 mg daily, whereas ophthalmopathy patients were given high-dose intravenous methylprednisolone. The libraries were constructed in a second round of multiplex PCR and then size-selected and purified. Libraries were sequenced paired-end with 100 bp reads on an Illumina HiSeq2000. SOAPnuke was used to process the raw data, throwing out any read that contained adapters or uncalled bases, had a mean Phred below 15, or lacked an exact constant-primer or identifier match. COPE v1.2.5 was used to merge the high-quality paired reads, and each unique nucleotide sequence was defined as a clonotype. Clonotypes were aligned to IMGT TRBV, TRBD and TRBJ reference segments using MiTCR v1.1. The analysis included only V-J combinations with a frequency above 0.0001, which together covered approximately 99% of the repertoires. The TCS score was defined as the ratio of F50 (clonal expansion) to E x V (chaos), calculated using BLOSUM62-based TCRdist between CDR3 peptides within each V-J. Welch's t-statistics and random forest reduced just over 500 V-J features to 10 to 15, which were used in a naive Bayes classifier (R e1071). No statistical method was used to fix the sample size in advance, and group allocation was not hidden from the investigators. The paper reports TCR Vbeta CDR3 sequencing of some 140 peripheral blood samples: approximately 43 ophthalmopathy, under 85 hyperthyroidism and approximately 17 progressor patients.

The V and J segments used are TRBV20-1 and TRBJ2-7; the D gene is unclear. This material consisted of peripheral blood mononuclear cells (PBMCs), taken at new diagnosis, from a patient treated with antithyroid drugs. This sequence originates from a man younger than 40 with Graves disease. Donor details come from another sample of the same person, matched by shared clones. CDR3 protein: CSASSDAYEQYF. The DNA is as follows: TGCAGTGCTAGTAGTGACGCCTACGAGCAGTACTTC.